These 2 T cell receptor beta chains originate from one sample sequenced in a study of blood T cell repertoires in COVID-19. The data were produced by immunoSEQ multiplex PCR, yet TCRdb's version contains in-frame clones alone and is incomplete. There are 70,000 to 100,000 clones in the sample; just over 85% occur only once, and 45% lies in the top ten. Sequencing was done on a sample of peripheral blood. These receptors were collected from a human donor in a cohort sampled during active COVID-19.

The gene calls are TRBV21-1 and TRBJ2-5; the D call in the table, TRBD2, was not verified against the DNA. TRBV21-1 is given as a pseudogene. The CDR3 extends over 17 amino acids. The CDR3: CASSKSSGTTYQETQYF. CDR3 DNA: TGTGCCAGCAGCAAATCTAGCGGGACCACGTACCAAGAGACCCAGTACTTC.

The rearrangement links TRBV5-4 to TRBJ2-5, with no clear D. The CDR3 spans 11 residues. The V and J ends lost 4 bases and 2 bases respectively, with 3 bases between them. CDR1 SGHNT and CDR2 YYREEE come from the germline V gene (reference sequence). The CDR3 nucleotides read TGTGCCAGCAGCCTACAAGAGACCCAGTACTTC. Residues: CASSLQETQYF.